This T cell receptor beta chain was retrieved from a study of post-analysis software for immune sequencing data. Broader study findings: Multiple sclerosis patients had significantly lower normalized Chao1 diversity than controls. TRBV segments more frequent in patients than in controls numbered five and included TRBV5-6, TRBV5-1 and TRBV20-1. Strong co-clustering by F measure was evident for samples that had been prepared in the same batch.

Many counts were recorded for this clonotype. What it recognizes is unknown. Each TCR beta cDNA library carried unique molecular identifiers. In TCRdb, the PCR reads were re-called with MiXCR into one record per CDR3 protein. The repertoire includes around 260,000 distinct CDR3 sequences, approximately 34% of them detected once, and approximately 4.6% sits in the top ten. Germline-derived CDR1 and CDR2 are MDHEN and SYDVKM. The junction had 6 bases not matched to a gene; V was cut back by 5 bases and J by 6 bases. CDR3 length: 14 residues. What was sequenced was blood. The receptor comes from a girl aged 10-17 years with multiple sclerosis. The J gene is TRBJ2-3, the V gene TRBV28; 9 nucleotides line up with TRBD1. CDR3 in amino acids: CASSPQGAMDTQYF. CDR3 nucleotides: TGTGCCAGCAGTCCACAGGGGGCAATGGATACGCAGTATTTT.